The clone carrying this T cell receptor (beta chain) was counted many times. Antigen: not known. Germline V gene data show CDR1 as WSHSY and CDR2 as SAAADI. With 2 bases removed from V and 2 bases from J, the gap between germline ends came to 10 bases. This CDR3 spans 14 amino acids. This record comes from a study of T cells in Graves' hyperthyroidism and ophthalmopathy. Study-wide results and limits: Most thyroid-expanded clonotypes above 0.001 were also found in blood. Ophthalmopathy was distinguished from stable hyperthyroidism by 13 V-J signatures.

TCR beta CDR3 sequences were amplified from RNA transcripts. First-round RT-PCR of the TCR CDR3 relied on the HTBI primer set. TCRdb called the multiplex PCR reads again in MiXCR, with one record for every CDR3 protein. The sample shows roughly 570,000 distinct CDR3 sequences, more than 45% of them seen only once. Uncontrolled infection, other autoimmune disease, pregnancy or lactation excluded patients. Sequencing input: peripheral blood or thyroid tissue (not recorded which). The chain carries TRBV10-2 and TRBJ2-7; maybe TRBD1 (6 bases). This clonotype originated in a woman younger than 30 with Graves' hyperthyroidism. The CDR3 reads CASSEGDITYEQYF. The CDR3 DNA is TGCGCCAGCAGTGAGGGGGACATCACCTACGAGCAGTACTTC.